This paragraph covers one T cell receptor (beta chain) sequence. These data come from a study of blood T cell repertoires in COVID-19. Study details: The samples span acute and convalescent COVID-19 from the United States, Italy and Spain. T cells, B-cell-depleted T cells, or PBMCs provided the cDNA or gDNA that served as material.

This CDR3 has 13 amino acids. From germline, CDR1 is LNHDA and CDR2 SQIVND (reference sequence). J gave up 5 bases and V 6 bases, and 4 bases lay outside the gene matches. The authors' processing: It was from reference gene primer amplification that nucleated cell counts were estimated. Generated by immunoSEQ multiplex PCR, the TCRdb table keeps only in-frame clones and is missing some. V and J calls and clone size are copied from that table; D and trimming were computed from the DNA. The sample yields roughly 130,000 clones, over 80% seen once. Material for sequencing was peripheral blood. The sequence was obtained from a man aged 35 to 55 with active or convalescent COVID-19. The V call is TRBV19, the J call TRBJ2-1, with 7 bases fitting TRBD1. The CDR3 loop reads CASRGTDNNEQFF. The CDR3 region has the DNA TGTGCCAGTAGGGGGACAGATAACAATGAGCAGTTCTTC.